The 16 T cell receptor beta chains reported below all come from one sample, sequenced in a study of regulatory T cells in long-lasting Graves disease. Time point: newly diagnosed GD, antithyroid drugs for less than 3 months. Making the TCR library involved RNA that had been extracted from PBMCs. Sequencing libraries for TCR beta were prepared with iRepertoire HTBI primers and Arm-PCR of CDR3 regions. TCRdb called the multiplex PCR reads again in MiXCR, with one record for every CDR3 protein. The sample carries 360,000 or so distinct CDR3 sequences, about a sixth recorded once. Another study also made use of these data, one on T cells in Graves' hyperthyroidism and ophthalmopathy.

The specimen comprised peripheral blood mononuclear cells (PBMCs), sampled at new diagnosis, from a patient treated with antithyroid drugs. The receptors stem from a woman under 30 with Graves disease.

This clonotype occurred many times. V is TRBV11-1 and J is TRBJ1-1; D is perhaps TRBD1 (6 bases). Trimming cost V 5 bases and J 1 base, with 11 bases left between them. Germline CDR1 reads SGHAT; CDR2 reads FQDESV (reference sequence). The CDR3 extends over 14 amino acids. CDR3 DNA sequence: TGTGCCAGCAGCGCACAGGGTGGGAACACTGAAGCTTTCTTT. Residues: CASSAQGGNTEAFF.

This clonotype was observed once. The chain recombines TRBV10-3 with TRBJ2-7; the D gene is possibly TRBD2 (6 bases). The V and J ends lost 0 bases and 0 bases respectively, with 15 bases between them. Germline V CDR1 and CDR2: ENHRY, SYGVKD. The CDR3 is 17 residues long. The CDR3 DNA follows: TGTGCCATCAGTGAGTCACCTTCCGGGGGTCGCTCCTACGAGCAGTACTTC. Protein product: CAISESPSGGRSYEQYF.

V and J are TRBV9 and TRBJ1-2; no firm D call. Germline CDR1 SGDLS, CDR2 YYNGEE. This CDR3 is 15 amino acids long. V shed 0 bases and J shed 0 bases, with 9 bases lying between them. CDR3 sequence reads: CASSVGQDPNYGYTF. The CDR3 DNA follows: TGTGCCAGCAGCGTAGGTCAGGACCCTAACTATGGCTACACCTTC. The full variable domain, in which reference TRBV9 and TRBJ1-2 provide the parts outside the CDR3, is DSGVTQTPKHLITATGQRVTLRCSPRSGDLSVYWYQQSLDQGLQFLIQYYNGEERAKGNILERFSAQQFPDLHSELNLSSLELGDSALYFCASSVGQDPNYGYTFGSGTRLTVV.

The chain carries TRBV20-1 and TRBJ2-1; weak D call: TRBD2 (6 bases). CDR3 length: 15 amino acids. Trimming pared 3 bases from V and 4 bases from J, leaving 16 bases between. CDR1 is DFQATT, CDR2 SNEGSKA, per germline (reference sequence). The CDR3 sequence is CSASGNWRVYNEQFF. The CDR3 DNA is TGCAGTGCTAGTGGAAACTGGAGGGTTTACAATGAGCAGTTCTTC.

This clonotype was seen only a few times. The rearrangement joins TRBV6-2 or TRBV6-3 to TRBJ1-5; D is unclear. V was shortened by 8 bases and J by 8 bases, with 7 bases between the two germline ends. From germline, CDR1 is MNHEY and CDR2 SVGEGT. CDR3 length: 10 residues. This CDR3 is CASGLKPQHF. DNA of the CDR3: TGTGCCAGCGGTTTAAAGCCCCAGCATTTT.

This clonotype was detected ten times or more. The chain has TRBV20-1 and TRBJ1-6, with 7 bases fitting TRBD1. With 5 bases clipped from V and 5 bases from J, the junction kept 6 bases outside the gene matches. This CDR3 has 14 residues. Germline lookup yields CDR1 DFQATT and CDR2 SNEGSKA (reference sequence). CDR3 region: CSAAPGTDNSPLHF. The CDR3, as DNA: TGCAGTGCTGCCCCCGGGACAGATAATTCACCCCTCCACTTT.

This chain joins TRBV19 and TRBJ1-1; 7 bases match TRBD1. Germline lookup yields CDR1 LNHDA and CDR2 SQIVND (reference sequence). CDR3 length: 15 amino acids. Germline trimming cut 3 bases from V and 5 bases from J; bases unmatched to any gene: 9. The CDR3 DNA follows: TGTGCCAGTAGTATCCCCAGACAGGGAGTAACTGAAGCTTTCTTT. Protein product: CASSIPRQGVTEAFF.

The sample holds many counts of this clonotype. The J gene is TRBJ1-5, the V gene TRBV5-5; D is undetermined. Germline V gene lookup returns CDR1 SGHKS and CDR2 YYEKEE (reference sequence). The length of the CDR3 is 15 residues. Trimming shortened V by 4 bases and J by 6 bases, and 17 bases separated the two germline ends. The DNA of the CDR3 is TGTGCCAGCAGCCGAGACGGGAGCAAAATTCAGCCCCAGCATTTT. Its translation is CASSRDGSKIQPQHF.

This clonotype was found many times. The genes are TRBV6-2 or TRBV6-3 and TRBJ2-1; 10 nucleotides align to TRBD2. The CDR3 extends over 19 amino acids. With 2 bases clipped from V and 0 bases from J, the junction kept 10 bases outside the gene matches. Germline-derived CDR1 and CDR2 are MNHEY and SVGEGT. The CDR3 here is CASSYLRTSGPSSYNEQFF. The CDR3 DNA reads TGTGCCAGCAGTTACCTGAGGACTAGCGGCCCAAGCTCCTACAATGAGCAGTTCTTC.

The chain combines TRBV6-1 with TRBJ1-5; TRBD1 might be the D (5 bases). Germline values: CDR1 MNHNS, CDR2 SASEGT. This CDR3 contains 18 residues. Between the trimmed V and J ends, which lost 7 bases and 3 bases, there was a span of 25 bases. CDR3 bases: TGTGCCAGCACCCTGTCCGGGACCCGGGGTAGGAACAATCAGCCCCAGCATTTT. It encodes CASTLSGTRGRNNQPQHF.

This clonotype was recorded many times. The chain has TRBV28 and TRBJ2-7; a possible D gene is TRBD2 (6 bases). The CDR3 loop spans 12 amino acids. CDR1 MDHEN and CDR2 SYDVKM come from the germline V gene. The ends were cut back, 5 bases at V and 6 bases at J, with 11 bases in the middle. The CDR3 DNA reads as TGTGCCAGCAGTCCGGGAGTGGCCGAGCAGTACTTC. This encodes CASSPGVAEQYF.

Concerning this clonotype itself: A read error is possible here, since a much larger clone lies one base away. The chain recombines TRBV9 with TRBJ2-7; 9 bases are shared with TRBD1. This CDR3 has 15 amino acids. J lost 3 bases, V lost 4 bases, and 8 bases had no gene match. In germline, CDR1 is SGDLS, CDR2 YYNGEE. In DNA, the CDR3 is TGTGCCAGCAGCAATAGTGGGGACAGGGTCTACGAGCAGTACTTC. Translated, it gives CASSNSGDRVYEQYF.

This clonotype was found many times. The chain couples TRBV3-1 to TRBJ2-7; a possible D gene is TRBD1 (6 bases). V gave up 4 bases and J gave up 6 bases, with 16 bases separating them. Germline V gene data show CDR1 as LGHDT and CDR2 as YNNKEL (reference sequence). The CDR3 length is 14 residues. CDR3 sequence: CASSPSLTGSEQYF. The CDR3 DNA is TGTGCCAGCAGCCCGTCCCTCACAGGGTCCGAGCAGTACTTC.

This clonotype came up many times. The CDR3 DNA follows: TGTGCCAGCAGCCAAGATGATTCGTCCGTAGACTATGGCTACACCTTC. Translating gives CASSQDDSSVDYGYTF. The chain combines TRBV3-1 with TRBJ1-2; no definite D call. V was shortened by 0 bases and J by 3 bases, with 14 bases between the two germline ends. Germline CDR1 LGHDT, CDR2 YNNKEL (reference sequence). The CDR3 covers 16 residues.

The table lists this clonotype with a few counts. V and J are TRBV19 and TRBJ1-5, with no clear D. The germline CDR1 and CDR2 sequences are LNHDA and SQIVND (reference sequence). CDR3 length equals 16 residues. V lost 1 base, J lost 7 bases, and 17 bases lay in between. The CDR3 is CASSIGPGVIGQPQHF. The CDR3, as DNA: TGTGCCAGTAGTATAGGGCCAGGCGTAATCGGCCAGCCCCAGCATTTT.

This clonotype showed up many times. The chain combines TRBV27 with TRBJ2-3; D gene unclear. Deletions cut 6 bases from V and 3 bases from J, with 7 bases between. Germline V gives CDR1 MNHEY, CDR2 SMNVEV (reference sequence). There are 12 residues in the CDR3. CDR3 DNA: TGTGCCAGCAGGCGCGCAACAGATACGCAGTATTTT. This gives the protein CASRRATDTQYF.